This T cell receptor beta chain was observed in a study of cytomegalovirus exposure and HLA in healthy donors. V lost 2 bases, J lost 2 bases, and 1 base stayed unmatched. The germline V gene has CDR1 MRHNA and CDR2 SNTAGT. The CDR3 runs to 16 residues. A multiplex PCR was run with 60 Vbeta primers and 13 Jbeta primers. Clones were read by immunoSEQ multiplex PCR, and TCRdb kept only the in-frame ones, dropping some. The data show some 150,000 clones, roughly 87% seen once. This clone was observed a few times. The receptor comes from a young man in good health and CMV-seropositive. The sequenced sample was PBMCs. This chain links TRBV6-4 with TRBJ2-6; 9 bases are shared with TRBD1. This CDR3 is CASSDTGGAGANVLTF. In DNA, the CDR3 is TGTGCCAGCAGTGACACAGGGGGCGCTGGGGCCAACGTCCTGACTTTC.